What follows is one TCR beta chain and its context. What it recognizes is unknown. V was pared by 8 bases and J by 0 bases, with 5 bases between. CDR3 length equals 12 residues. The germline V gene encodes CDR1 LNHNV and CDR2 YYDKDF (reference sequence). The data derive from a study of T cell responses to AZD1222 COVID-19 vaccine. Study summary: Second doses at about 4 or about 12 weeks were pooled.

Only in-frame clones appear in the TCRdb table, and some are missing; sequencing was by immunoSEQ multiplex PCR. The data contain some 150,000 clones, around 93% of them singletons. Points from the study as a whole: Donor demographics were predominantly white British with a female majority; clonal diversity may be underestimated. Every sample of the repertoires postdated the peak T cell response.

This specimen was peripheral blood, taken on day 0 of AZD1222 vaccination. The J gene is TRBJ2-1, the V gene TRBV15; no reliable D call. The clonotype comes from an adult in good health. The CDR3 DNA reads TGTGCCACCGGGGACTCCTACAATGAGCAGTTCTTC. This gives the protein CATGDSYNEQFF.